The present entry profiles one T cell receptor beta chain with its context. Its antigen is unknown. Germline CDR1 and CDR2: MNHNS and SASEGT. Trimming removed 6 bases from V and 4 bases from J, with 13 bases in between. The CDR3 has 15 amino acids. This specimen comes from a study of cytomegalovirus exposure and HLA in healthy donors. A multiplex PCR was run with 60 Vbeta primers and 13 Jbeta primers. The repertoire was sequenced with immunoSEQ multiplex PCR; TCRdb's copy has only in-frame clones and lacks some. The sample has 160,000 or so clones; around 79% are singletons. Study findings and constraints: Data from an earlier analysis indicated that most TCR beta V segments were productive either about 87% or about 30% of the time. Across all donors, roughly uniform sequencing depth was an assumption of the presence/absence analyses. Later findings reportedly placed an Asian-associated ancestry cluster below the roughly 730-donor mean for N-insertions.

This TCR was recovered from a woman aged 40 to 50 in good health and CMV-seronegative. Sequencing input: PBMCs. V is TRBV6-1 and J is TRBJ2-6; TRBD1 is a possible D gene (6 bases). In DNA form, the CDR3 reads TGTGCCAGCAGGAACAGGGATCTGGGGGCCAACGTCCTGACTTTC. Its translation: CASRNRDLGANVLTF.